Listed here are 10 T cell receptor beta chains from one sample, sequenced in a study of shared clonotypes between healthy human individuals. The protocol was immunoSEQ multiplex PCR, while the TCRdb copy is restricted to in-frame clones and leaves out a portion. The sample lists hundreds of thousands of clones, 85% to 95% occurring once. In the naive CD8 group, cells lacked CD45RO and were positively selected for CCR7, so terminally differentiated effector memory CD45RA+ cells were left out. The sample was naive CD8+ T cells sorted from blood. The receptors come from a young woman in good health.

CDR3 DNA: TGTGCCAGTAGTGTCTCGGGAAGAGGGGGGACTGAAGCTTTCTTT. Translation gives CASSVSGRGGTEAFF. The rearrangement uses TRBV19 and TRBJ1-1; D is possibly TRBD1 (6 bases). Trimming removed 5 bases at V and 5 bases at J, with 18 bases between. This CDR3 has 15 amino acids. From germline, CDR1 is LNHDA and CDR2 SQIVND (reference sequence).

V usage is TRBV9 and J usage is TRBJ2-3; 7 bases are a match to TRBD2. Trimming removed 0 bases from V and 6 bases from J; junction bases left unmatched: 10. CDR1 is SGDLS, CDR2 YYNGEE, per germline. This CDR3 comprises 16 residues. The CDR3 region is CASSVDATSNTDTQYF. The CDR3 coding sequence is TGTGCCAGCAGCGTAGATGCGACTAGCAATACCGATACGCAGTATTTT.

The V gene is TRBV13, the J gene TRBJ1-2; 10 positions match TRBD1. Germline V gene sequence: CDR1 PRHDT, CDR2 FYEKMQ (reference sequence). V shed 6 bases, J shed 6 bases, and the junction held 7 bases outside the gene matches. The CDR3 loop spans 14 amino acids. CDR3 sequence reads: CASSSGQGIDGYTF. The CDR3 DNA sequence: TGTGCCAGCAGTTCGGGACAGGGGATTGATGGCTACACCTTC.

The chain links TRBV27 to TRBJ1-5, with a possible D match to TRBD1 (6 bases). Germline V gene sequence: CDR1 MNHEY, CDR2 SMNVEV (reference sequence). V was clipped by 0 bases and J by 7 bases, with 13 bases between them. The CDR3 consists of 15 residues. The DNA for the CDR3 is TGTGCCAGCAGTTTATCAGCAGGGGCCGCGCAGCCCCAGCATTTT. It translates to CASSLSAGAAQPQHF.

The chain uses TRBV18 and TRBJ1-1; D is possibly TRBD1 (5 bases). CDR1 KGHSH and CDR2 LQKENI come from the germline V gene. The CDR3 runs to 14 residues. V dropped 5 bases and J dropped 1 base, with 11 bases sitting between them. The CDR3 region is CASSSQVSNTEAFF. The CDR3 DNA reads TGTGCCAGCTCATCACAGGTTTCGAACACTGAAGCTTTCTTT.

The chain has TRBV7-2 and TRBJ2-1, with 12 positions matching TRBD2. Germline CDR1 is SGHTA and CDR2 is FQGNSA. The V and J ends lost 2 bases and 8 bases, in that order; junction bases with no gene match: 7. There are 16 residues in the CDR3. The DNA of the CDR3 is TGTGCCAGCAGCTTACTGACTAGCGGGAGTCACGATGAGCAGTTCTTC. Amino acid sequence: CASSLLTSGSHDEQFF.

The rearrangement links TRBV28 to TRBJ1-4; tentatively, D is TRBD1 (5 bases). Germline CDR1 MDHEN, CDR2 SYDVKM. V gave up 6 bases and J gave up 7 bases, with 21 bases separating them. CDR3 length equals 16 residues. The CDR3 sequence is CASRLVGVGIGEKLFF. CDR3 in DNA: TGTGCCAGCAGACTAGTGGGGGTCGGGATCGGTGAAAAACTGTTTTTT.

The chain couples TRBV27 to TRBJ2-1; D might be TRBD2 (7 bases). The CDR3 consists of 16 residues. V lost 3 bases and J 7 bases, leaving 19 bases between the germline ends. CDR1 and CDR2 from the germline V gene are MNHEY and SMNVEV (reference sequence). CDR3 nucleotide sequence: TGTGCCAGCAGTTTGAGGGGGGGCTCCGTTTTTAATGAGCAGTTCTTC. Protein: CASSLRGGSVFNEQFF.

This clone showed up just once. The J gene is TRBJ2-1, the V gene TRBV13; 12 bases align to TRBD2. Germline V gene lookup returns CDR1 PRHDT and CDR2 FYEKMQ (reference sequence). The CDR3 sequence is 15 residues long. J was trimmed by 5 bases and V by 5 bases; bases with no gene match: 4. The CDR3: CASSELAGGHNEQFF. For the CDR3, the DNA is TGTGCCAGCAGCGAACTAGCGGGAGGCCACAATGAGCAGTTCTTC.

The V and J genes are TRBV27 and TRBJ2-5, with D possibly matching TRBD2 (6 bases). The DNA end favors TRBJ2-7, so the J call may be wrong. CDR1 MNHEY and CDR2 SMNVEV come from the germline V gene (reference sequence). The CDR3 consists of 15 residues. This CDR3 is CASSGGTSGSTEQYF. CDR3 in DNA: TGTGCCAGCAGTGGGGGGACCAGCGGTAGTACCGAGCAGTACTTC.